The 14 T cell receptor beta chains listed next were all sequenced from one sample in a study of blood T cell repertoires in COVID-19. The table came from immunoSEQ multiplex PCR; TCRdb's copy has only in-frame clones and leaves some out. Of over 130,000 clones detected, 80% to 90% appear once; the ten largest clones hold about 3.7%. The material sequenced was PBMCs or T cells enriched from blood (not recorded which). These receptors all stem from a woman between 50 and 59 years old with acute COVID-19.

As DNA, the CDR3 is TGTGCCAGCAGCTTAACCGGTCAGCGAGGAAACACCATATATTTT. As protein: CASSLTGQRGNTIYF. V and J are TRBV7-6 and TRBJ1-3; D is uncertain. The CDR3 is made up of 15 amino acids. CDR1 is SGHVS and CDR2 is FNYEAQ in the germline V gene. V lost 2 bases to trimming and J lost 4 bases, with 12 bases between them.

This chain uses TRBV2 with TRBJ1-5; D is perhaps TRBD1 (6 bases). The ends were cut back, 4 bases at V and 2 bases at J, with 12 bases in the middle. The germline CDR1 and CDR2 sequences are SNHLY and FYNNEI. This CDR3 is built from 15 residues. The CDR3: CASSVDRTGNQPQHF. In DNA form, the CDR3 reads TGTGCCAGCAGTGTCGACAGGACCGGCAATCAGCCCCAGCATTTT.

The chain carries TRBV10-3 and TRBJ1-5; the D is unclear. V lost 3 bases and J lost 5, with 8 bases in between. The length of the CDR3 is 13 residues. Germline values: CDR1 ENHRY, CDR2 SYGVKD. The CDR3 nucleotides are TGTGCCATCAGTGAAATAGCTGATCAGCCCCAGCATTTT. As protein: CAISEIADQPQHF.

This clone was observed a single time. The CDR3 loop is CAISEQGSGNTIYF. For the CDR3, the DNA is TGTGCCATCAGTGAGCAGGGCTCTGGAAACACCATATATTTT. The rearrangement joins TRBV10-3 to TRBJ1-3; tentatively, D is TRBD1 (5 bases). The CDR3 runs 14 residues. Germline CDR1 ENHRY, CDR2 SYGVKD. V was clipped by 2 bases and J by 0 bases, with 5 bases between them.

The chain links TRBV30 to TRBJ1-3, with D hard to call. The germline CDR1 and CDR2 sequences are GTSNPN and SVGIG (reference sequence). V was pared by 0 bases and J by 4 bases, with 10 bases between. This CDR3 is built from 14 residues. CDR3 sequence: CAWSVGGSGNTIYF. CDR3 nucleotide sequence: TGTGCCTGGAGTGTTGGCGGGTCCGGAAACACCATATATTTT. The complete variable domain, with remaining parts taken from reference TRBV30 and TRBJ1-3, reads SQTIHQWPATLVQPVGSPLSLECTVEGTSNPNLYWYRQAAGRGLQLLFYSVGIGQISSEVPQNLSASRPQDRQFILSSKKLLLSDSGFYLCAWSVGGSGNTIYFGEGSWLTVV.

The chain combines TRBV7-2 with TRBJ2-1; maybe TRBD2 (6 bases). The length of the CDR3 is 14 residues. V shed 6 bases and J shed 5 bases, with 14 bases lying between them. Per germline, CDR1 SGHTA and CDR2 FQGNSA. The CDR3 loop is CASRWGETHNEQFF. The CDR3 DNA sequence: TGTGCCAGCAGGTGGGGGGAGACCCACAATGAGCAGTTCTTC. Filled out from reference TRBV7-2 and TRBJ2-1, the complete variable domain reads GAGVSQSPSNKVTEKGKDVELRCDPISGHTALYWYRQSLGQGLEFLIYFQGNSAPDKSGLPSDRFSAERTGGSVSTLTIQRTQQEDSAVYLCASRWGETHNEQFFGPGTRLTVL.

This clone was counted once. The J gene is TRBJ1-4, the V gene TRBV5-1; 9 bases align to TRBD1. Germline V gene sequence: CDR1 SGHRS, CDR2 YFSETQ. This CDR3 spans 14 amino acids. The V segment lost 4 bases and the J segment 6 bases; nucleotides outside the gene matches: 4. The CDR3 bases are TGCGCCAGCAGCCGTGGGGACAGGGATGAAAAACTGTTTTTT. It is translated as CASSRGDRDEKLFF.

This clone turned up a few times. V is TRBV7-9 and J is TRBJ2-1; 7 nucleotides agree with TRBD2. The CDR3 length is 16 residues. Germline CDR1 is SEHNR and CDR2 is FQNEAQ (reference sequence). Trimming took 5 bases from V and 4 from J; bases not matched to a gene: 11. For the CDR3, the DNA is TGTGCCAGCAGCCCCCTCGGGGCTAGCGGATACAATGAGCAGTTCTTC. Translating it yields CASSPLGASGYNEQFF.

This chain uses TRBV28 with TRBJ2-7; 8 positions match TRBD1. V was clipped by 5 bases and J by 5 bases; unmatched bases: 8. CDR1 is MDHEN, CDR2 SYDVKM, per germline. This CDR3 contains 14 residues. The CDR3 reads CASSTGQGVHEQYF. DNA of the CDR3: TGTGCCAGCAGTACCGGACAGGGCGTCCACGAGCAGTACTTC.

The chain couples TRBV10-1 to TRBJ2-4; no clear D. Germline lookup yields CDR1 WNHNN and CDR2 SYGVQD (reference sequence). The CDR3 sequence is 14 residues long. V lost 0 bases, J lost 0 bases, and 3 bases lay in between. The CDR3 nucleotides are TGCGCCAGCAGTGAGTCCTTAGCCAAAAACATTCAGTACTTC. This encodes CASSESLAKNIQYF.

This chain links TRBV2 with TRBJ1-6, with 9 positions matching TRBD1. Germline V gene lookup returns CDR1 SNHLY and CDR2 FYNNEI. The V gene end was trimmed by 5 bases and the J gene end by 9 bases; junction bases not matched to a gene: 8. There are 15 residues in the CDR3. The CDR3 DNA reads TGTGCCAGCAGTCCTTCGGGACAGGGTTTTTCACCCCTCCACTTT. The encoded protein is CASSPSGQGFSPLHF. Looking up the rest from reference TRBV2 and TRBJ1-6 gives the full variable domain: EPEVTQTPSHQVTQMGQEVILRCVPISNHLYFYWYRQILGQKVEFLVSFYNNEISEKSEIFDDQFSVERPDGSNFTLKIRSTKLEDSAMYFCASSPSGQGFSPLHFGNGTRLTVT.

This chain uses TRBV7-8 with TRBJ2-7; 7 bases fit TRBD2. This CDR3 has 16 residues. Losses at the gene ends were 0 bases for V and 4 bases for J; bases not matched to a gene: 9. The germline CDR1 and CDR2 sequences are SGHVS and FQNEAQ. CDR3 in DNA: TGTGCCAGCAGCTTAGCGGGGGACTATCTCGGATACGAGCAGTACTTC. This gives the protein CASSLAGDYLGYEQYF.

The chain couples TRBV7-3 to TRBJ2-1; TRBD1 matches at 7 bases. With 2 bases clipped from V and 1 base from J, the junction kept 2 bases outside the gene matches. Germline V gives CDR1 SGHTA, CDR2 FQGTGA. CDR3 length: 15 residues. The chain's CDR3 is CASSLEDRSYNEQFF. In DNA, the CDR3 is TGTGCCAGCAGCTTAGAGGACAGGTCCTACAATGAGCAGTTCTTC.

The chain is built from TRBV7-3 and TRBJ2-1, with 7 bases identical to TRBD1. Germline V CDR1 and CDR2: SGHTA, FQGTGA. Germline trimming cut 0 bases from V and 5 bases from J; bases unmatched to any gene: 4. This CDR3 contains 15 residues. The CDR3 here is CASSLTRDSHNEQFF. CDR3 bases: TGTGCCAGCAGCTTAACGAGGGACAGTCACAATGAGCAGTTCTTC. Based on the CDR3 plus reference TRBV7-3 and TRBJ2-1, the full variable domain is GAGVSQTPSNKVTEKGKYVELRCDPISGHTALYWYRQSLGQGPEFLIYFQGTGAADDSGLPNDRFFAVRPEGSVSTLKIQRTERGDSAVYLCASSLTRDSHNEQFFGPGTRLTVL.